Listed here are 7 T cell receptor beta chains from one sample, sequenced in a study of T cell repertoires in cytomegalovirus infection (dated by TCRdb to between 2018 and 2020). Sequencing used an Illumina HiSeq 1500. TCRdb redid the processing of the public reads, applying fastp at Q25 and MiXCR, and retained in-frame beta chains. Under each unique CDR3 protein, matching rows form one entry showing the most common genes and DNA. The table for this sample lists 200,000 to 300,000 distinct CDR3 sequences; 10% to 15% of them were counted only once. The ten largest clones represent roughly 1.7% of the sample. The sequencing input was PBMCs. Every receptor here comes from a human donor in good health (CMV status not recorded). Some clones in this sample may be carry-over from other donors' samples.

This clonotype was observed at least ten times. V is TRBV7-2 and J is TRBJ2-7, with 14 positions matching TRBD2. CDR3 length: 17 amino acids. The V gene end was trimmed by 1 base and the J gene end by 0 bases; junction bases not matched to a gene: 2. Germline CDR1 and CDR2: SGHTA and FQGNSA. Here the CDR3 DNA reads TGTGCCAGCAGCTTAGGACTAGCGGGAGGGTTCTCCTACGAGCAGTACTTC. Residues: CASSLGLAGGFSYEQYF.

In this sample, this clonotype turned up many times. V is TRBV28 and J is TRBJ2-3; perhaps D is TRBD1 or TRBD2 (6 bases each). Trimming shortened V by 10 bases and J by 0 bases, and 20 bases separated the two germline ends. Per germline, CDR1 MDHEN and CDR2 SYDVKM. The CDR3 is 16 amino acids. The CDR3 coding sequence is TGTGCCACCTCCGACGGGGGCAGAGGTAGCACAGATACGCAGTATTTT. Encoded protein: CATSDGGRGSTDTQYF.

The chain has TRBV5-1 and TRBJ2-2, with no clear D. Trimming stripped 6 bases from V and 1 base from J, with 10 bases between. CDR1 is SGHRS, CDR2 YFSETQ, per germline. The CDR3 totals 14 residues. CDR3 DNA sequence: TGCGCCAGCAACCCGACTCAGAACACCGGGGAGCTGTTTTTT. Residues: CASNPTQNTGELFF.

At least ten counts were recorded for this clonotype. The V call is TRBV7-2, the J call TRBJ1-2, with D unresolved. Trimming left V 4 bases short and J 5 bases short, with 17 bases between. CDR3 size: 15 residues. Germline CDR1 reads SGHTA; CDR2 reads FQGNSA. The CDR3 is CASSSDPSEGYGYTF. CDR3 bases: TGTGCCAGCAGCTCAGACCCAAGCGAAGGGTATGGCTACACCTTC. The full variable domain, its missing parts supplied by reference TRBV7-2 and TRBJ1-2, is GAGVSQSPSNKVTEKGKDVELRCDPISGHTALYWYRQSLGQGLEFLIYFQGNSAPDKSGLPSDRFSAERTGGSVSTLTIQRTQQEDSAVYLCASSSDPSEGYGYTFGSGTRLTVV.

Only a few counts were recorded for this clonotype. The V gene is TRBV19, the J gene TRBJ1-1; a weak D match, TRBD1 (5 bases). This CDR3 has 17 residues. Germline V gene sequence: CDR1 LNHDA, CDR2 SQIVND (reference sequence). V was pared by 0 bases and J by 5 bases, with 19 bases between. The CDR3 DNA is TGTGCCAGTAGTATAGATTCGCAACAGGCTTGGAATACTGAAGCTTTCTTT. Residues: CASSIDSQQAWNTEAFF. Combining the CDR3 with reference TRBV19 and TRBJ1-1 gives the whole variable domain DGGITQSPKYLFRKEGQNVTLSCEQNLNHDAMYWYRQDPGQGLRLIYYSQIVNDFQKGDIAEGYSVSREKKESFPLTVTSAQKNPTAFYLCASSIDSQQAWNTEAFFGQGTRLTVV.

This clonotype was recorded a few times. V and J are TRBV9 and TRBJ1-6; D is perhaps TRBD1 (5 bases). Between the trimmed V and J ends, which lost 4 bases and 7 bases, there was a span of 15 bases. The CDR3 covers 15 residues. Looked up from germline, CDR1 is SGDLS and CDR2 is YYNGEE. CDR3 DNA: TGTGCCAGCAGCCCAGGCGGGGGGAGAAATTCACCCCTCCACTTT. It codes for CASSPGGGRNSPLHF.

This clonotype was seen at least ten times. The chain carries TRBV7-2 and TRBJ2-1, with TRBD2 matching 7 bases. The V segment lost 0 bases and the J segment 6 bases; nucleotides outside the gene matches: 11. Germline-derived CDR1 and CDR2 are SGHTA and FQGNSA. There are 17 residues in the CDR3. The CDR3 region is CASSLAPGGGSSNEQFF. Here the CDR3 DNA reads TGTGCCAGCAGCTTAGCCCCCGGCGGGGGATCAAGCAATGAGCAGTTCTTC.